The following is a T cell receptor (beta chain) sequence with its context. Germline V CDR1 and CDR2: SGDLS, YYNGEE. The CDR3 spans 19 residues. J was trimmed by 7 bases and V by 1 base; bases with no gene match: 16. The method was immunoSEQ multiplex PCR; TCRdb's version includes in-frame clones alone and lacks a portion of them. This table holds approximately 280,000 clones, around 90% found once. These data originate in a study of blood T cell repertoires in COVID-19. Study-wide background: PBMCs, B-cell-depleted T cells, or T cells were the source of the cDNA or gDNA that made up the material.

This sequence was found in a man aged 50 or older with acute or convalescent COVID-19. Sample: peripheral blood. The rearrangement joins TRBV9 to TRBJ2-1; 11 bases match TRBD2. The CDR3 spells CASSVNPRTVLAGENEQFF. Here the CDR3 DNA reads TGTGCCAGCAGCGTAAATCCAAGGACAGTACTAGCGGGGGAGAATGAGCAGTTCTTC.